The sequence of this TCR beta chain was determined in a study of cytomegalovirus exposure and HLA in healthy donors. J was trimmed by 0 bases and V by 3 bases; bases with no gene match: 6. The CDR3 is 16 residues long. CDR1 SGDLS and CDR2 YYNGEE come from the germline V gene. The PCR contained 60 Vbeta and 13 Jbeta primers. Sequenced by immunoSEQ multiplex PCR; TCRdb stores in-frame clones only, minus some. The listing contains roughly 60,000 clones. J is TRBJ2-3 and V is TRBV9, with 8 nucleotides matching TRBD2. Input material: PBMCs. The clonotype comes from a male donor in good health and CMV-seronegative. DNA for the CDR3: TGTGCCAGCAGCGGACGGGGGGGCATCAGCACAGATACGCAGTATTTT. Residues: CASSGRGGISTDTQYF.